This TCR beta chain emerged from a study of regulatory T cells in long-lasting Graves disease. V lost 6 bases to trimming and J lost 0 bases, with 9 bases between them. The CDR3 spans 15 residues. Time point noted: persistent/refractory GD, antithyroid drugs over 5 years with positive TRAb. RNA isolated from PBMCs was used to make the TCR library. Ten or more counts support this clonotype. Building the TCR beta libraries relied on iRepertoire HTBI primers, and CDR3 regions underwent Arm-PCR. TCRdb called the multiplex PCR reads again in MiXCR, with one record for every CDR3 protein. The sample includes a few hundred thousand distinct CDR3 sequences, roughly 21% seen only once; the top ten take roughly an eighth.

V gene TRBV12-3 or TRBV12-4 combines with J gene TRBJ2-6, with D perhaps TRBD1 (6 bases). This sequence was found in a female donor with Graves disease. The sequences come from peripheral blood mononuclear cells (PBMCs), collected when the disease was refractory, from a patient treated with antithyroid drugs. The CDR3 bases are TGTGCCAGCAGGCGACAGGACTCTGGGGCCAACGTCCTGACTTTC. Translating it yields CASRRQDSGANVLTF.